This entry concerns a single T cell receptor (beta chain). As yet, its antigen is unknown. The sample originates from a study of cytomegalovirus exposure and HLA in healthy donors. The CDR3 is 18 residues long. The germline V gene has CDR1 LGHNA and CDR2 YSLEER. Losses at the gene ends were 0 bases for V and 2 bases for J; bases not matched to a gene: 9. PCR employed 60 Vbeta and 13 Jbeta primers. The assay was immunoSEQ multiplex PCR, and TCRdb's table has in-frame clones only and misses some. The data contain about 150,000 clones, roughly 82% of them singletons. Study outcomes and limitations: Trimming of TCR beta V- and J-genes showed a link, identified in a later analysis, to a missense DCLRE1C variant.

The origin of this receptor is a woman aged 50 to 65 in good health and CMV-seropositive. The sample comprised PBMCs. This rearrangement joins TRBV4-3 to TRBJ2-2; 7 bases line up with TRBD2. The CDR3 DNA is TGCGCCAGCAGCCAAGAATTCTACGGGGGGATCAACACCGGGGAGCTGTTTTTT. This translates into CASSQEFYGGINTGELFF.